The 14 T cell receptor beta chains below were found in one sample sequenced in a study of blood T cell repertoires in COVID-19. Clones were sequenced by immunoSEQ multiplex PCR, and TCRdb holds only the in-frame ones, with some missing. The sample holds roughly 65,000 clones, around 80% seen once. Sequencing input: peripheral blood. Receptor source: a human donor in a cohort sampled during active COVID-19.

The chain links TRBV29-1 to TRBJ1-1, with 7 nucleotides matching TRBD1. Germline CDR1 is SQVTM and CDR2 is ANQGSEA. V gave up 6 bases and J gave up 5 bases; unmatched junction bases: 3. This CDR3 spans 11 amino acids. CDR3 coding DNA: TGCAGCGTCCGACAGGGTACTGAAGCTTTCTTT. This gives the protein CSVRQGTEAFF.

The table lists this clone with a few counts. J is TRBJ2-1 and V is TRBV28; 10 bases map to TRBD1. The V segment lost 6 bases and the J segment 6 bases; nucleotides outside the gene matches: 8. Germline values: CDR1 MDHEN, CDR2 SYDVKM. This CDR3 comprises 15 residues. CDR3 bases: TGTGCCAGCAGCCGTACCGGGACAGGGGTCAATGAGCAGTTCTTC. The encoded protein is CASSRTGTGVNEQFF.

The genes are TRBV14 and TRBJ1-1; no reliable D call. There are 13 residues in the CDR3. V gave up 7 bases and J gave up 0 bases, with 9 bases separating them. Germline CDR1 is SGHDN and CDR2 is FVKESK. For the CDR3, the DNA is TGTGCCAGCAAGTTACAGTTGAACACTGAAGCTTTCTTT. Translating it yields CASKLQLNTEAFF.

The chain combines TRBV9 with TRBJ1-6; D is perhaps TRBD1 (6 bases). Looked up from germline, CDR1 is SGDLS and CDR2 is YYNGEE. Trimming removed 4 bases from V and 5 bases from J, with 13 bases in between. This CDR3 region has 15 residues. CDR3 DNA: TGTGCCAGCAGCTCGCAAGGGGGGGATAATTCACCCCTCCACTTT. Amino acid sequence: CASSSQGGDNSPLHF.

The rearrangement links TRBV24-1 to TRBJ1-2, with 7 bases lining up with TRBD1. Trimming cost V 7 bases and J 6 bases; bases outside gene matches: 10. This CDR3 contains 14 residues. Germline CDR1 reads KGHDR; CDR2 reads SFDVKD. The CDR3 loop is CATSDRAVSHGYTF. The CDR3 DNA follows: TGTGCCACCAGCGACAGGGCAGTGTCGCATGGCTACACCTTC.

The chain recombines TRBV7-8 with TRBJ2-7, with D possibly being TRBD2 (5 bases). The ends were cut back, 3 bases at V and 3 bases at J, with 18 bases in the middle. Germline V gene sequence: CDR1 SGHVS, CDR2 FQNEAQ. This CDR3 has 16 residues. The CDR3 coding sequence is TGTGCCAGCAGCTTGCGACCGAGCCTAGAGGGCTACGAGCAGTACTTC. It yields the protein CASSLRPSLEGYEQYF.

This clone was counted ten times or more. This rearrangement joins TRBV6-2 or TRBV6-3 to TRBJ1-1; D unclear. CDR3 length: 11 residues. V lost 5 bases and J lost 6, with 7 bases in between. CDR1 and CDR2 (germline): MNHEY, SVGEGT. CDR3 nucleotides: TGTGCCAGCAGTACAGACGCTGAAGCTTTCTTT. It is translated as CASSTDAEAFF.

The rearrangement uses TRBV20-1 and TRBJ1-1; the D is unclear. Germline V CDR1 and CDR2: DFQATT, SNEGSKA (reference sequence). Trimming cost V 2 bases and J 4 bases, with 5 bases left between them. This CDR3 spans 11 amino acids. The CDR3, as DNA: TGCAGTGCTAGACGTTTCACTGAAGCTTTCTTT. This codes for CSARRFTEAFF.

This clone was seen more than once but under ten times. This rearrangement joins TRBV4-1 to TRBJ2-1; TRBD2 agrees at 13 bases. Trimming at V came to 0 bases and at J to 3 bases, leaving 2 bases not matched to a gene. The CDR3 has 17 residues. Germline V CDR1 and CDR2: MGHRA, YSYEKL. The CDR3 DNA reads TGCGCCAGCAGCCAAGATGGGACTAGCGGGATCTACAATGAGCAGTTCTTC. Its translation is CASSQDGTSGIYNEQFF.

A few counts support this clone. The J gene is TRBJ1-1, the V gene TRBV12-3 or TRBV12-4; D uncertain. This CDR3 contains 12 residues. Trimming shortened V by 2 bases and J by 6 bases, and 7 bases separated the two germline ends. The CDR3 DNA is TGTGCCAGCAGTTTATTCTATGCTGAAGCTTTCTTT. Its protein is CASSLFYAEAFF.

For the CDR3, the DNA is TGCGCCAGCGCTGGGACAGGGGGCACAGATACGCAGTATTTT. Translation: CASAGTGGTDTQYF. The V and J genes are TRBV5-1 and TRBJ2-3, with 10 bases fitting TRBD1. The CDR3 runs to 14 residues. The germline gives CDR1 SGHRS, CDR2 YFSETQ. V dropped 7 bases and J dropped 1; count of bases not matched to a gene: 3.

The CDR3 sequence: CASSWGQGTGTQYF. For the CDR3, the DNA is TGTGCCAGCAGCTGGGGACAGGGTACTGGTACGCAGTATTTT. This chain uses TRBV5-4 with TRBJ2-3; TRBD1 matches at 9 bases. V shed 3 bases and J 8 bases; nucleotides not matched to a gene: 7. The CDR3 extends over 14 amino acids. Germline V CDR1 and CDR2: SGHNT, YYREEE (reference sequence).

This clone has just a few counts. V is TRBV19 and J is TRBJ2-3; 8 bases agree with TRBD1. Germline trimming cut 5 bases from V and 10 bases from J; bases unmatched to any gene: 8. The CDR3 covers 13 residues. The germline gives CDR1 LNHDA, CDR2 SQIVND (reference sequence). CDR3 region: CASSDTGGQAQYF. Here the CDR3 DNA reads TGTGCCAGTAGTGACACAGGGGGGCAAGCGCAGTATTTT.

J is TRBJ2-7 and V is TRBV7-2, with 11 bases lining up with TRBD1. V lost 2 bases, J lost 4 bases, and 4 bases stayed unmatched. The CDR3 sequence is 15 residues long. Per the germline V gene, CDR1 is SGHTA and CDR2 is FQGNSA. CDR3 sequence: CASSLRRDRGYEQYF. The CDR3, as DNA: TGTGCCAGCAGCTTAAGGCGGGACAGGGGGTACGAGCAGTACTTC.